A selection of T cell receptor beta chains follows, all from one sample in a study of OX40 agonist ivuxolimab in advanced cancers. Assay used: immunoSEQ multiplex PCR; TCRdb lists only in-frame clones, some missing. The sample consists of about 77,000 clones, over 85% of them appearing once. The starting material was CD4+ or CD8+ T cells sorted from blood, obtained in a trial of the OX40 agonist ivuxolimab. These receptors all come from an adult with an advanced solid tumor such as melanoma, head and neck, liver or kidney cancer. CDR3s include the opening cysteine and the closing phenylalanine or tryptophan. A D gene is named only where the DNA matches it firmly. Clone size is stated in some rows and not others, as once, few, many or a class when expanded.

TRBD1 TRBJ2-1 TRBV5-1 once CASSPGTVDYNEQFF TGCGCCAGCAGCCCTGGGACAGTTGACTACAATGAGCAGTTCTTC
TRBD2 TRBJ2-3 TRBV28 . CASSTTSGRTDTQYF TGTGCCAGCAGCACGACTAGCGGGAGGACAGATACGCAGTATTTT
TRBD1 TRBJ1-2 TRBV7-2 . CASSFGQGADGYTF TGTGCCAGCAGCTTTGGACAGGGCGCTGATGGCTACACCTTC
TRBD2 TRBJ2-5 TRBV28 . CASRSSGRAAETQYF TGTGCCAGCAGGTCTAGCGGGAGGGCCGCTGAGACCCAGTACTTC
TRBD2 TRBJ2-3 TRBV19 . CASSPQLAASTDTQYF TGTGCCAGTAGTCCTCAACTAGCGGCGAGCACAGATACGCAGTATTTT
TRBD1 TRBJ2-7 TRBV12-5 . CASAWGTGAYEQYF TGTGCTAGTGCCTGGGGGACAGGAGCCTACGAGCAGTACTTC
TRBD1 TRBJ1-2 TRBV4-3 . CASSQDKGTGVYGYTF TGCGCCAGCAGCCAAGATAAGGGGACAGGGGTGTATGGCTACACCTTC
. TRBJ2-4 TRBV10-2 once CASSLAGPGAKNIQYF TGCGCCAGCAGTCTGGCGGGACCTGGAGCCAAAAACATTCAGTACTTC
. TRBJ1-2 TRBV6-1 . CASSPRQKIYGYTF TGTGCCAGCAGTCCCAGACAGAAGATCTATGGCTACACCTTC
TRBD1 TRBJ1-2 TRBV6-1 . CASSGGTVGYTF TGTGCCAGCAGTGGTGGGACAGTTGGCTACACCTTC
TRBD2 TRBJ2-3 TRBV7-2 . CASSFTSGTDTQYF TGTGCCAGCAGCTTTACTAGCGGCACAGATACGCAGTATTTT